The next 27 T cell receptor beta chains were all read from a single sample in a study of control samples from healthy donors and cancer patients (TCRdb year 2020). The library was obtained by the immunoSEQ multiplex PCR assay. Not all clones reach the TCRdb copy of this immuneACCESS table, which keeps in-frame sequences only. Checked studies attribute under half of the gap to unresolved V genes and leave the rest unexplained. Recorded for this sample are 95,000 to 150,000 clones; approximately 87% of them occurred a single time. Clones ranked in the top ten supply around 3% of the sample. Sequencing was performed on blood. The receptors shown here come from a man aged 55 to 70 in good health.

V usage is TRBV7-3 and J usage is TRBJ1-1; TRBD1 might be the D (6 bases). Germline values: CDR1 SGHTA, CDR2 FQGTGA. This CDR3 region has 15 residues. Between the trimmed V and J ends, which lost 5 bases and 5 bases, there was a span of 18 bases. The CDR3 bases are TGTGCCAGCAGCCTTTGGGGGGGCGCATCAACTGAAGCTTTCTTT. It encodes CASSLWGGASTEAFF. The full variable domain, in which reference TRBV7-3 and TRBJ1-1 provide the parts outside the CDR3, is GAGVSQTPSNKVTEKGKYVELRCDPISGHTALYWYRQSLGQGPEFLIYFQGTGAADDSGLPNDRFFAVRPEGSVSTLKIQRTERGDSAVYLCASSLWGGASTEAFFGQGTRLTVV.

The chain is built from TRBV21-1 and TRBJ2-7. TRBV21-1 is a recognized pseudogene. The CDR3 spans 17 residues. CDR3 DNA: TGTGCCAGCAGCAAAGCTCGACCCCGGGACCCTGACTACGAGCAGTACTTC. Its protein product is CASSKARPRDPDYEQYF.

The chain carries TRBV7-2 and TRBJ1-1; D is unresolved. In germline, CDR1 is SGHTA, CDR2 FQGNSA. Trimming removed 0 bases from V and 1 base from J, with 12 bases in between. The CDR3 sequence is 16 residues long. The CDR3 spells CASSLATALPNTEAFF. The CDR3 DNA sequence: TGTGCCAGCAGCTTAGCCACAGCCTTACCGAACACTGAAGCTTTCTTT.

This clone was seen only a few times. V gene TRBV19 combines with J gene TRBJ2-7; 7 nucleotides align to TRBD1. Germline loops: CDR1 LNHDA, CDR2 SQIVND (reference sequence). The V segment lost 4 bases and the J segment 3 bases; nucleotides outside the gene matches: 6. CDR3 length: 14 amino acids. In DNA form, the CDR3 reads TGTGCCAGTAGTAGGACCACAGGGGACTACGAGCAGTACTTC. It specifies CASSRTTGDYEQYF.

A few counts support this clone. The chain combines TRBV18 with TRBJ2-5, with D uncertain. CDR1 is KGHSH, CDR2 LQKENI, per germline. V gave up 3 bases and J gave up 3 bases, with 5 bases separating them. The CDR3 is 12 residues long. As DNA, the CDR3 is TGTGCCAGCTCACCGACGGAAGAGACCCAGTACTTC. Encoded protein: CASSPTEETQYF.

J is TRBJ2-3 and V is TRBV20-1; 12 bases are a match to TRBD2. With V trimmed by 3 bases and J by 8 bases, 9 bases remained unmatched. This CDR3 is built from 15 residues. From germline, CDR1 is DFQATT and CDR2 SNEGSKA (reference sequence). The CDR3 sequence is CSASFASGGAGTQYF. CDR3 sequence (DNA): TGCAGTGCTAGTTTCGCTAGCGGGGGGGCCGGTACGCAGTATTTT.

The chain joins TRBV19 to TRBJ2-3, with TRBD2 identical over 8 bases. With V trimmed by 1 base and J by 2 bases, 11 bases remained unmatched. Germline loops: CDR1 LNHDA, CDR2 SQIVND (reference sequence). CDR3 size: 18 residues. The CDR3 region has the DNA TGTGCCAGTAGTATAGGCATCCCACTAGCGGAGATCACAGATACGCAGTATTTT. Translated, it gives CASSIGIPLAEITDTQYF.

This rearrangement joins TRBV24-1 to TRBJ2-2; D is unclear. Trimming took 0 bases from V and 6 from J, leaving 7 bases between them. The germline V gene encodes CDR1 KGHDR and CDR2 SFDVKD. The CDR3 totals 14 residues. In DNA form, the CDR3 reads TGTGCCACCAGTGATTTGCAATTTCCCGGGGAGCTGTTTTTT. It translates to CATSDLQFPGELFF.

The J gene is TRBJ2-6, the V gene TRBV5-3; 8 bases fit TRBD1. TRBV5-3 is noted as an ORF with a role that remains uncertain. Trimming removed 4 bases from V and 2 bases from J; junction bases left unmatched: 5. The CDR3 is 16 residues long. In DNA form, the CDR3 reads TGTGCCAGAAGCGCGGACAGGGATCCTGGGGCCAACGTCCTGACTTTC. This sequence encodes CARSADRDPGANVLTF.

This clone was picked up one time. This chain uses TRBV21-1 with TRBJ2-7; the table calls TRBD1, which could not be checked here. TRBV21-1 is an annotated pseudogene. This CDR3 spans 14 amino acids. The chain's CDR3 is CASSGGQSGSEQYF. CDR3 sequence (DNA): TGTGCCAGCAGCGGGGGCCAAAGTGGCTCCGAGCAGTACTTC.

This chain uses TRBV6-5 with TRBJ1-3, with a tentative D call TRBD1 (6 bases). The CDR3 consists of 15 residues. CDR1 is MNHEY and CDR2 is SVGAGI in the germline V gene. V lost 2 bases to trimming and J lost 1 base, with 9 bases between them. DNA of the CDR3: TGTGCCAGCAGTTACGAGACAGGTTCTGGAAACACCATATATTTT. Amino acids: CASSYETGSGNTIYF.

The chain employs TRBV7-2 and TRBJ1-1; TRBD1 matches 9 bases. The CDR3 loop spans 18 amino acids. The J segment lost 0 bases and the V segment lost 2 bases, leaving 10 bases of the junction unmatched. The germline V gene encodes CDR1 SGHTA and CDR2 FQGNSA. The CDR3 DNA reads TGTGCCAGCAGCTTAAGAGCCGGGACAGGGTCGCTGAACACTGAAGCTTTCTTT. This encodes CASSLRAGTGSLNTEAFF.

The chain is built from TRBV19 and TRBJ2-7, with unresolved D. Germline values: CDR1 LNHDA, CDR2 SQIVND (reference sequence). The CDR3 covers 13 residues. Trimming left V 4 bases short and J 3 bases short, with 10 bases between. In DNA, the CDR3 is TGTGCCAGTAGTACCCTCCCCCACTACGAGCAGTACTTC. It is translated as CASSTLPHYEQYF.

This clone was counted only a few times. The rearrangement joins TRBV20-1 to TRBJ1-2; D unresolved. This CDR3 comprises 15 residues. The germline gives CDR1 DFQATT, CDR2 SNEGSKA (reference sequence). The germline V and J ends were trimmed by 3 bases and 4 bases, with 18 bases remaining between them. CDR3 sequence reads: CSASYVGTNPYGYTF. The CDR3 region has the DNA TGCAGTGCTAGTTATGTTGGCACAAACCCCTATGGCTACACCTTC.

The V and J genes are TRBV10-3 and TRBJ2-1; D call uncertain. The germline CDR1 and CDR2 sequences are ENHRY and SYGVKD. This CDR3 is 13 amino acids long. The ends were cut back, 7 bases at V and 5 bases at J, with 12 bases in the middle. The DNA for the CDR3 is TGTGCCATCAACTCACGCCTCGACAATGAGCAGTTCTTC. Its translation is CAINSRLDNEQFF.

The J gene is TRBJ2-7, the V gene TRBV2; TRBD1 agrees at 11 bases. V dropped 8 bases and J dropped 2; count of bases not matched to a gene: 5. The CDR3 spans 14 residues. In germline, CDR1 is SNHLY, CDR2 FYNNEI. DNA for the CDR3: TGTGCCAGCCGTCCGGGACAGGGGGCCTACGAGCAGTACTTC. This encodes CASRPGQGAYEQYF.

In its sample, this clone was seen once. This chain joins TRBV6-5 and TRBJ1-5, with D possibly matching TRBD1 (6 bases). Germline CDR1 MNHEY, CDR2 SVGAGI. The V and J ends lost 8 bases and 0 bases respectively, with 14 bases between them. This CDR3 comprises 15 residues. The CDR3 protein is CASGRDKDSNQPQHF. The DNA for the CDR3 is TGTGCCAGCGGGAGGGACAAAGATAGCAATCAGCCCCAGCATTTT.

In regard to this clone: A junction boundary mismatches the germline segment, possibly from a read error. V is TRBV7-7 and J is TRBJ2-5; 7 bases map to TRBD1. Germline-derived CDR1 and CDR2 are SSHAT and FNYEAQ (reference sequence). The CDR3 loop spans 14 amino acids. CDR3 nucleotide sequence: TGTGCTAGCAGCGTGACAGGGTTCGAGGAGACCCAGTACTTC. Amino acid sequence: CASSVTGFEETQYF.

V usage is TRBV2 and J usage is TRBJ2-7, with TRBD1 identical over 7 bases. Germline-derived CDR1 and CDR2 are SNHLY and FYNNEI. The CDR3 consists of 14 residues. Trimming cost V 7 bases and J 4 bases; bases outside gene matches: 10. The chain's CDR3 is CASTPDRVGYEQYF. In nucleotides, the CDR3 is TGTGCCAGCACCCCAGACAGGGTGGGGTACGAGCAGTACTTC.

This clone was recorded only once. The V and J genes are TRBV5-8 and TRBJ2-4; D is ambiguous. The CDR3 extends over 14 amino acids. CDR1 is SGHTS, CDR2 YDEGEE, per germline. Trimming took 6 bases from V and 0 from J, leaving 10 bases between them. CDR3: CASNRWGAKNIQYF. The CDR3 DNA reads TGTGCCAGCAACCGGTGGGGAGCCAAAAACATTCAGTACTTC.

The V call is TRBV10-1, the J call TRBJ1-4; D gene uncertain. Germline CDR1 and CDR2: WNHNN and SYGVQD (reference sequence). The CDR3 contains 15 residues. The ends were cut back, 5 bases at V and 0 bases at J, with 10 bases in the middle. CDR3 bases: TGCGCCAGCAGTCCGGAGGCCGCAACTAATGAAAAACTGTTTTTT. Amino acids: CASSPEAATNEKLFF.

V usage is TRBV7-2 and J usage is TRBJ1-5, with D tentatively TRBD1 (6 bases). V was trimmed by 3 bases and J by 2 bases, leaving 20 bases between them. This CDR3 contains 18 residues. Germline-derived CDR1 and CDR2 are SGHTA and FQGNSA. This chain's CDR3 is CASSLASGGGRGNQPQHF. In nucleotides, the CDR3 is TGTGCCAGCAGCTTGGCCTCTGGGGGGGGCAGGGGCAATCAGCCCCAGCATTTT.

The gene calls are TRBV28 and TRBJ1-1, with D possibly matching TRBD1 (6 bases). The CDR3 consists of 16 residues. Germline CDR1 reads MDHEN; CDR2 reads SYDVKM. The V gene lost 6 bases and the J gene lost 0 bases, with 17 bases spanning the gap. The CDR3 DNA reads TGTGCCAGCAGGGGGCAGGGGATTGGAATGAACACTGAAGCTTTCTTT. Its protein product is CASRGQGIGMNTEAFF.

CDR3 residues: CASSMRTGNGAPASPLHF. The CDR3 DNA reads TGTGCCAGTAGTATGCGGACAGGGAATGGTGCTCCGGCTTCACCCCTCCACTTT. The chain couples TRBV19 to TRBJ1-6; 8 bases are a match to TRBD1. V shed 3 bases and J 9 bases; nucleotides not matched to a gene: 16. Germline CDR1 and CDR2: LNHDA and SQIVND (reference sequence). The CDR3 contains 18 residues.

This rearrangement joins TRBV7-2 to TRBJ2-1; 10 bases line up with TRBD1. V trimming: 8 bases; J trimming: 0 bases; junction bases outside the gene matches: 13. The CDR3 sequence is 18 residues long. Per the germline V gene, CDR1 is SGHTA and CDR2 is FQGNSA. The CDR3 protein is CASRSGTGVPSSYNEQFF. CDR3 DNA: TGTGCCAGCCGGTCCGGGACAGGGGTGCCGAGCTCCTACAATGAGCAGTTCTTC.

This CDR3 reads CASLEQGRDEQYF. DNA for the CDR3: TGTGCCAGCCTAGAACAGGGACGCGACGAGCAGTACTTC. The rearrangement links TRBV6-5 to TRBJ2-7; D may be TRBD1 (6 bases). The length of the CDR3 is 13 residues. Germline assignment: CDR1 MNHEY and CDR2 SVGAGI. With 8 bases removed from V and 5 bases from J, the gap between germline ends came to 16 bases.

This clone was seen a few times. The V call is TRBV7-9, the J call TRBJ2-7; no clear D. V dropped 8 bases and J dropped 5 bases, with 16 bases sitting between them. The CDR3 covers 13 residues. Looked up from germline, CDR1 is SEHNR and CDR2 is FQNEAQ (reference sequence). CDR3 loop: CASGRAGVDEQYF. In DNA form, the CDR3 reads TGTGCCAGCGGAAGGGCCGGAGTGGACGAGCAGTACTTC. Full variable domain (outside the CDR3, taken from reference TRBV7-9 and TRBJ2-7): DTGVSQNPRHKITKRGQNVTFRCDPISEHNRLYWYRQTLGQGPEFLTYFQNEAQLEKSRLLSDRFSAERPKGSFSTLEIQRTEQGDSAMYLCASGRAGVDEQYFGPGTRLTVT.